One and the same sample provided the 27 T cell receptor beta chains below, sequenced in a study of T-cell memory formation after mild COVID-19. Via MiXCR, TCRdb re-called the 5' RACE reads, giving one row per CDR3 protein. The data show 200,000 to 250,000 distinct CDR3 sequences, around 10% seen once. The sequenced sample consisted of PBMCs or a T cell subset sorted from them (not recorded which). Every receptor here comes from a man aged 18 to 35 who had mild COVID-19 (a few samples of this study predate the infection). Cell type and time point are not known.

In its sample, this clonotype was seen many times. This chain connects TRBV27 to TRBJ2-2; D could derive from TRBD1 or TRBD2 (5 bases each). Per germline, CDR1 MNHEY and CDR2 SMNVEV (reference sequence). Trimming took 5 bases from V and 0 from J, leaving 13 bases between them. CDR3 length: 16 residues. The CDR3 DNA follows: TGTGCCAGCAGTCGCCGGGGACGGCCGAACACCGGGGAGCTGTTTTTT. It codes for CASSRRGRPNTGELFF.

This clonotype was detected many times. The chain has TRBV4-3 and TRBJ2-3; no clear D. This CDR3 comprises 14 residues. CDR1 is LGHNA, CDR2 YSLEER, per germline. The V end lost 0 bases, the J end lost 2 bases, and 6 bases lay between the germline ends. In nucleotides, the CDR3 is TGCGCCAGCAGCCAAGACCCTAACACAGATACGCAGTATTTT. This translates into CASSQDPNTDTQYF.

A few counts support this clonotype. This chain joins TRBV29-1 and TRBJ2-2, with 7 bases matching TRBD1. Germline assignment: CDR1 SQVTM and CDR2 ANQGSEA. This CDR3 is 15 amino acids long. Trimming took 4 bases from V and 2 from J; bases not matched to a gene: 7. The CDR3 sequence is CSVGTDRLNTGELFF. CDR3 DNA: TGCAGCGTTGGGACGGACAGGTTAAACACCGGGGAGCTGTTTTTT.

This clonotype has just a few counts. The genes are TRBV7-3 and TRBJ2-3; no firm D call. This CDR3 has 15 amino acids. V lost 1 base and J 3 bases, leaving 11 bases between the germline ends. CDR1 is SGHTA and CDR2 is FQGTGA in the germline V gene. The CDR3 here is CASSLSRAGTDTQYF. CDR3 DNA: TGTGCCAGCAGCTTAAGTAGGGCCGGTACAGATACGCAGTATTTT.

V and J are TRBV6-2 or TRBV6-3 and TRBJ1-2; 10 nucleotides align to TRBD1. Germline trimming cut 7 bases from V and 3 bases from J; bases unmatched to any gene: 14. Germline V gene lookup returns CDR1 MNHEY and CDR2 SVGEGT. This CDR3 has 17 residues. The CDR3 sequence: CASTPLPGQGPYYGYTF. In nucleotides, the CDR3 is TGTGCCAGCACCCCCCTCCCGGGACAGGGGCCCTACTATGGCTACACCTTC.

Many counts were recorded for this clonotype. The V and J genes are TRBV5-6 and TRBJ2-7; D ambiguous. The CDR3 extends over 13 amino acids. V lost 4 bases and J 2 bases, leaving 10 bases between the germline ends. The germline CDR1 and CDR2 sequences are SGHDT and YYEEEE. CDR3 bases: TGTGCCAGCAGCCCCGGGTCCCCCTACGAGCAGTACTTC. This gives the protein CASSPGSPYEQYF.

This clonotype was detected a few times. The CDR3 DNA sequence: TGTGCCAGCAGTGAATTGTTGAACACTGAAGCTTTCTTT. Its translation: CASSELLNTEAFF. The chain combines TRBV2 with TRBJ1-1; D not certain. V lost 2 bases and J lost 0, with 4 bases in between. The CDR3 covers 13 residues. CDR1 SNHLY and CDR2 FYNNEI come from the germline V gene.

Only a few counts were recorded for this clonotype. The V call is TRBV3-1, the J call TRBJ1-1; D is unresolved. The CDR3 is 13 amino acids. The ends were cut back, 1 base at V and 6 bases at J, with 9 bases in the middle. Germline V lookup: CDR1 LGHDT, CDR2 YNNKEL (reference sequence). In DNA, the CDR3 is TGTGCCAGCAGCCAAGGAAGCGGGGCTGAAGCTTTCTTT. Its protein is CASSQGSGAEAFF.

V and J are TRBV18 and TRBJ1-1; the match to TRBD1 covers 8 bases. Looked up from germline, CDR1 is KGHSH and CDR2 is LQKENI. Trimming at V came to 7 bases and at J to 4 bases, leaving 5 bases not matched to a gene. This CDR3 is built from 13 residues. CDR3 amino acids: CASFGQGGTEAFF. Here the CDR3 DNA reads TGTGCCAGCTTTGGACAGGGAGGCACTGAAGCTTTCTTT.

This rearrangement joins TRBV18 to TRBJ1-1; D unclear. V gave up 8 bases and J gave up 2 bases, with 12 bases separating them. The CDR3 covers 13 residues. Germline lookup yields CDR1 KGHSH and CDR2 LQKENI. CDR3 nucleotides: TGTGCCAGCAGTGAAGGAGGCAACACTGAAGCTTTCTTT. It translates to CASSEGGNTEAFF.

This clonotype has just a few counts. This chain connects TRBV29-1 to TRBJ2-7; no clear D gene. CDR3 length: 13 amino acids. V dropped 4 bases and J dropped 2 bases, with 12 bases sitting between them. Per the germline V gene, CDR1 is SQVTM and CDR2 is ANQGSEA. Here the CDR3 DNA reads TGCAGCGTTGTGGCAGCTTTTCCCTACGAGCAGTACTTC. This translates into CSVVAAFPYEQYF.

This clonotype was observed a few times. The rearrangement joins TRBV5-1 to TRBJ2-2; D is ambiguous. CDR1 is SGHRS and CDR2 is YFSETQ in the germline V gene. V was shortened by 0 bases and J by 0 bases, with 12 bases between the two germline ends. The CDR3 runs to 17 residues. The CDR3 sequence is CASSLEAALANTGELFF. For the CDR3, the DNA is TGCGCCAGCAGCTTGGAAGCTGCCCTCGCGAACACCGGGGAGCTGTTTTTT.

The table lists this clonotype with many counts. The chain joins TRBV3-1 to TRBJ2-7; D unresolved. The V gene lost 5 bases and the J gene lost 3 bases, with 11 bases spanning the gap. The CDR3 runs to 13 residues. Germline values: CDR1 LGHDT, CDR2 YNNKEL (reference sequence). The CDR3 reads CASSGPPLYEQYF. The CDR3 DNA is TGTGCCAGCAGCGGGCCGCCGCTCTACGAGCAGTACTTC.

In this sample, this clonotype turned up many times. The CDR3 protein is CSARPGLLSSYEQYF. CDR3 nucleotide sequence: TGCAGTGCTAGACCCGGACTGTTGAGCTCCTACGAGCAGTACTTC. The chain recombines TRBV20-1 with TRBJ2-7, with D perhaps TRBD2 (5 bases). This CDR3 is built from 15 residues. The V end was cut by 2 bases, the J end by 0 bases, with 14 bases between. Per the germline V gene, CDR1 is DFQATT and CDR2 is SNEGSKA (reference sequence).

Points on this clonotype: A read error may produce the germline difference seen at one junction end. The chain carries TRBV5-1 and TRBJ1-1; D call uncertain. The CDR3 consists of 14 residues. The V gene's germline CDR1 is SGHRS and CDR2 YFSETQ. The CDR3 nucleotides are TGCGCCAGCAACTTGGGGTCAGCAAACACTGAAGCTTTCTTT. It is translated as CASNLGSANTEAFF.

This clonotype was seen only a few times. V gene TRBV19 combines with J gene TRBJ2-1, with TRBD2 matching over 8 bases. Germline loops: CDR1 LNHDA, CDR2 SQIVND (reference sequence). After removal of 8 bases from V and 9 bases from J, the junction contained 9 bases not matched to a gene. The CDR3 has 13 residues. CDR3 DNA sequence: TGTGCCAGTTCGGTCCGGGGGGGCCCTGAGCAGTTCTTC. Protein: CASSVRGGPEQFF.

This clonotype showed up many times. This rearrangement joins TRBV24-1 to TRBJ2-1; 9 nucleotides match TRBD1. Per germline, CDR1 KGHDR and CDR2 SFDVKD. The CDR3 is 18 residues long. After removal of 5 bases from V and 4 bases from J, the junction contained 14 bases not matched to a gene. CDR3 bases: TGTGCCACCAGTGGGAGGGACAGGGAGACGTCTTCATACAATGAGCAGTTCTTC. It encodes CATSGRDRETSSYNEQFF.

This chain connects TRBV4-1 to TRBJ2-1; tentative D call: TRBD2 (5 bases). Germline values: CDR1 MGHRA, CDR2 YSYEKL. Trimming took 4 bases from V and 5 from J, leaving 18 bases between them. The CDR3 is 16 residues long. The CDR3 bases are TGCGCCAGCAGCCGGATCGGCCTTGCCGGGAACAATGAGCAGTTCTTC. This translates into CASSRIGLAGNNEQFF.

This chain connects TRBV27 to TRBJ2-3; the D is unclear. The CDR3 extends over 10 amino acids. Germline values: CDR1 MNHEY, CDR2 SMNVEV (reference sequence). With 7 bases removed from V and 5 bases from J, the gap between germline ends came to 4 bases. The DNA for the CDR3 is TGTGCCAGCAAAGGAGATACGCAGTATTTT. Residues: CASKGDTQYF.

The gene calls are TRBV10-3 and TRBJ2-4; D might be TRBD1 or TRBD2, each matching 6 bases. The CDR3 consists of 13 residues. The germline V gene has CDR1 ENHRY and CDR2 SYGVKD. V was pared by 11 bases and J by 2 bases, with 13 bases between. CDR3 sequence (DNA): TGTGCCGCCAAGGGGGGAACCAAAAACATTCAGTACTTC. It codes for CAAKGGTKNIQYF.

This clonotype was recorded many times. The V call is TRBV5-1, the J call TRBJ1-5, with 10 bases lining up with TRBD1. CDR1 is SGHRS and CDR2 is YFSETQ in the germline V gene. The CDR3 runs 17 residues. J was trimmed by 4 bases and V by 7 bases; bases with no gene match: 14. The CDR3 DNA reads as TGCGCCAGCTTCCCCGGGACAGGGGAGGTAAGGAATCAGCCCCAGCATTTT. As protein: CASFPGTGEVRNQPQHF.

In this sample, this clonotype turned up many times. The genes are TRBV6-5 and TRBJ2-5; 8 bases map to TRBD2. From germline, CDR1 is MNHEY and CDR2 SVGAGI. V lost 2 bases and J lost 5; bases outside the gene matches: 7. The CDR3 totals 15 residues. The CDR3 nucleotides are TGTGCCAGCAGTTACCTCGGTAGCGGGGTGGAGACCCAGTACTTC. Amino acids: CASSYLGSGVETQYF.

This clonotype was seen a handful of times. This chain uses TRBV6-5 with TRBJ1-3; no reliable D call. V lost 7 bases, J lost 0 bases, and 13 bases lay in between. This CDR3 has 15 amino acids. In germline, CDR1 is MNHEY, CDR2 SVGAGI. The CDR3 DNA follows: TGTGCCAGCATAAGGGCCCCCCTCTCTGGAAACACCATATATTTT. Its protein product is CASIRAPLSGNTIYF.

This clonotype was picked up a small number of times. This chain uses TRBV29-1 with TRBJ2-7, with a weak D call TRBD1 (6 bases). The ends were cut back, 6 bases at V and 2 bases at J, with 8 bases in the middle. The germline V gene has CDR1 SQVTM and CDR2 ANQGSEA. The CDR3 loop spans 11 amino acids. The CDR3 DNA reads as TGCAGCGTGACAGGAGCCTACGAGCAGTACTTC. Amino acids: CSVTGAYEQYF.

This clonotype has just a few counts. The rearrangement joins TRBV20-1 to TRBJ2-3; no definite D call. With 0 bases removed from V and 2 bases from J, the gap between germline ends came to 9 bases. CDR1 and CDR2 (germline): DFQATT, SNEGSKA (reference sequence). The length of the CDR3 is 14 residues. The CDR3 reads CSARDLGTTDTQYF. CDR3 DNA: TGCAGTGCTAGAGATCTGGGCACCACAGATACGCAGTATTTT.

V gene TRBV20-1 combines with J gene TRBJ1-5; D may be TRBD1 (6 bases). Germline assignment: CDR1 DFQATT and CDR2 SNEGSKA (reference sequence). There are 15 residues in the CDR3. Trimming shortened V by 0 bases and J by 1 base, and 10 bases separated the two germline ends. The CDR3 sequence is CSARDPGASNQPQHF. The CDR3 bases are TGCAGTGCTAGAGATCCAGGGGCCAGCAATCAGCCCCAGCATTTT.

This chain connects TRBV2 to TRBJ2-1, with a weak D call TRBD2 (5 bases). V lost 8 bases to trimming and J lost 7 bases, with 12 bases between them. Germline assignment: CDR1 SNHLY and CDR2 FYNNEI. The CDR3 loop spans 12 amino acids. CDR3 sequence: CASHYSGNEQFF. CDR3 coding DNA: TGTGCCAGCCACTATTCGGGAAATGAGCAGTTCTTC.